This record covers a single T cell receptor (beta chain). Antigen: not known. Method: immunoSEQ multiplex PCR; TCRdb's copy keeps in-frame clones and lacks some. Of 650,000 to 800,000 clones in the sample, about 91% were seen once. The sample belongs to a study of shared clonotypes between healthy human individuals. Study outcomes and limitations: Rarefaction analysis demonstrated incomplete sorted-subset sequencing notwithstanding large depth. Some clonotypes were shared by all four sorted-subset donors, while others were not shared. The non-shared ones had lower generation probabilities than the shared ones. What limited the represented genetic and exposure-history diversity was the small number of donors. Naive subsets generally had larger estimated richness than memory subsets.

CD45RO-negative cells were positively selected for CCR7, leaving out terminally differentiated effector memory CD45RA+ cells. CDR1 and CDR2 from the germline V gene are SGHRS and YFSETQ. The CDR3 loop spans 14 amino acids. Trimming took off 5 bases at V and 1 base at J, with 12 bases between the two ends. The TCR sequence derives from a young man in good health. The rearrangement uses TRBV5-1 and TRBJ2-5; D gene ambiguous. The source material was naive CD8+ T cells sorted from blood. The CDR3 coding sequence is TGCGCCAGCAGGTCCTCAAACAGCCAAGAGACCCAGTACTTC. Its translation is CASRSSNSQETQYF.